Listed below are T cell receptor beta chains from one sample, sequenced in a study of tumor-infiltrating lymphocytes in primary liver carcinoma. TCRdb ran MiXCR on the multiplex PCR reads and lists one entry per CDR3 protein. The sample lists roughly 120,000 distinct CDR3 sequences, around 64% occurring once. Specimen: liver tumor tissue from sampling region 3. These receptors were taken from a woman aged 55-70 years with primary liver carcinoma and hepatitis B virus infection. The CDR3 runs from the conserved cysteine through the conserved F or W. D genes are given only for firm matches. The listing skips clone size in some rows; elsewhere it reads once, few, many or a size class.

clone size,V gene,D gene,J gene,CDR3 protein,CDR3 DNA
.,TRBV29-1,.,TRBJ2-1,CSVAAGEVNEHFF,TGCAGCGTTGCAGCTGGAGAGGTCAATGAGCACTTCTTC
.,TRBV11-2,.,TRBJ2-2,CASSDGRNSSTGELVF,TGTGCCAGCAGCGACGGACGTAACTCGAGCACCGGGGAGCTGGTTTTT
medium-sized,TRBV11-2,.,TRBJ2-1,CASSFARGGEQFF,TGTGCCAGCAGCTTCGCTAGGGGCGGGGAGCAGTTCTTC
.,TRBV11-1,TRBD2,TRBJ2-7,CVSSSGSGNHEQYF,TGTGTCAGCAGCTCGGGTAGCGGGAACCACGAGCAGTATTTC
few,TRBV7-9,.,TRBJ1-6,CASSLTSGVDSPLHF,TGTGCCAGCAGCCTGACTTCAGGGGTTGATTCACCCCTCCACTTT
.,TRBV19,TRBD1,TRBJ2-4,CASRDRGANIQYF,TGTGCCAGCAGAGACAGGGGGGCAAACATTCAGTACTTC
.,TRBV29-1,.,TRBJ2-2,CSVGGSGATGELFF,TGCAGCGTTGGTGGGTCTGGCGCCACCGGGGAGCTGTTTTTT
.,TRBV28,.,TRBJ1-2,CASSGGANYGYTF,TGTGCCAGCAGCGGGGGGGCTAACTATGGCTACACCTTC
.,TRBV12-3/TRBV12-4,.,TRBJ2-2,CATGLVNTGELFF,TGTGCCACGGGGTTGGTGAACACCGGGGAGCTGTTTTTT
.,TRBV11-2,TRBD2,TRBJ2-2,CASSRLAGGRSRAGGLFF,TGTGCTAGCAGCCGACTAGCGGGAGGGCGAAGTCGGGCCGGGGGGCTGTTTTTT
.,TRBV11-3,TRBD2,TRBJ2-2,CANSPGLAGGNTGELFF,TGTGCTAACAGCCCCGGACTAGCGGGAGGGAACACCGGGGAGCTGTTTTTT
.,TRBV5-1,.,TRBJ2-3,CARSLVDPPVGDTDTQYF,TGCGCCAGGAGCTTGGTGGACCCACCAGTGGGGGACACAGATACGCAGTATTTT
many,TRBV6-6,.,TRBJ1-2,CASSYGSSLRGYTF,TGTGCCAGCAGTTACGGCTCTTCCTTACGGGGCTACACCTTC
many,TRBV4-2,TRBD2,TRBJ2-3,CASSPSGLAGVNTQYF,TGTGCCAGCAGCCCCTCCGGACTAGCGGGAGTGAATACGCAGTATTTT
.,TRBV29-1,.,TRBJ2-1,CSDRNDYNEQIF,TGCAGCGATAGGAATGATTACAATGAGCAGATCTTC
.,TRBV11-3,TRBD2,TRBJ2-5,CASSYGTSGVETQYF,TGTGCCAGCAGCTACGGGACTAGCGGAGTAGAGACCCAGTACTTC
.,TRBV12-3/TRBV12-4,.,TRBJ2-1,CASTWSSRANGQFF,TGTGCCAGCACTTGGAGCTCGAGGGCCAATGGGCAGTTCTTC
many,TRBV19,.,TRBJ2-1,CASSIVSLNEQFF,TGTGCCAGTAGTATAGTCTCCCTCAATGAGCAGTTCTTC
.,TRBV12-3/TRBV12-4,.,TRBJ1-1,CASRRQGGNTETFF,TGTGCCAGCAGAAGACAAGGGGGGAACACTGAAACTTTCTTT
.,TRBV28,.,TRBJ2-7,CASRIRLGPSYEQYF,TGTGCCAGCAGGATAAGACTAGGGCCCTCCTACGAGCAGTACTTC
.,TRBV5-1,TRBD1,TRBJ2-5,CASSTTGGGRDTQYF,TGCGCCAGCAGCACCACAGGGGGCGGACGGGATACCCAGTACTTC
.,TRBV3-1,.,TRBJ2-6,CASNRSGRTAGANVLTF,TGTGCCAGCAACCGCTCAGGGAGAACGGCTGGGGCCAACGTCCTGACTTTC
many,TRBV7-8,.,TRBJ2-3,CASSLEAGWSTDTQYF,TGTGCCAGCAGCTTAGAGGCGGGTTGGTCCACAGATACGCAGTATTTT
.,TRBV6-5,.,TRBJ2-3,CVSRKQGGGTDTQYF,TGTGTCAGCAGAAAACAAGGGGGGGGCACAGATACGCAGTATTTC
.,TRBV19,.,TRBJ2-4,CDSSTQRGGQNIQYF,TGTGACAGTAGCACCCAGAGGGGCGGCCAAAACATTCAGTACTTC
.,TRBV29-1,TRBD1,TRBJ2-1,CSVEVPGTGLRNEQFF,TGCAGCGTTGAAGTCCCGGGGACAGGGCTTCGGAATGAGCAGTTCTTC
.,TRBV7-9,TRBD1,TRBJ2-5,CASSWAGGMETQYF,TGTGCCAGCAGCTGGGCAGGGGGAATGGAGACCCAGTACTTC
once,TRBV11-2,.,TRBJ2-1,CVSSLEIGSVSEQFF,TGTGTCAGCAGCTTAGAGATCGGGAGTGTGAGCGAGCAGTTCTTC
.,TRBV29-1,.,TRBJ2-7,CTVTEETTYDEKYF,TGCACCGTGACAGAAGAAACCACCTACGATGAGAAGTACTTC
many,TRBV5-4,.,TRBJ1-2,CASSTTDYGYTF,TGTGCCAGCAGCACGACAGACTATGGCTACACCTTC
many,TRBV5-4,.,TRBJ1-3,CASSRSPGGNTIYF,TGTGCCAGCAGCCGGAGCCCGGGGGGAAACACCATATATTTT
few,TRBV11-2,TRBD2,TRBJ2-1,CASSLRLVGGWDEQFF,TGTGCCAGCAGCTTGAGGCTGGTGGGAGGGTGGGATGAGCAGTTCTTC
few,TRBV20-1,TRBD1,TRBJ1-1,CSARADRDTEAFF,TGCAGTGCTAGAGCGGACAGGGACACTGAAGCTTTCTTT
.,TRBV30,.,TRBJ1-4,CAWSTQVKKLFF,TGTGCCTGGAGTACACAGGTTAAAAAACTGTTTTTT
.,TRBV30,.,TRBJ1-1,CAWTVNTVTFF,TGTGCCTGGACGGTGAACACAGTAACTTTCTTT
.,TRBV11-2,.,TRBJ2-3,CASSPDRPDTHYF,TGTGCCAGCAGCCCCGACCGTCCAGATACGCACTACTTT
.,TRBV4-2,TRBD2,TRBJ2-5,CGSSQSWGREDQETQYF,TGTGGCAGCAGCCAGTCGTGGGGGCGGGAGGACCAAGAGACCCAGTACTTT
.,TRBV7-8,.,TRBJ1-1,CVSSPRRHPRPKAYF,TGTGTCAGCAGCCCCCGTCGGCACCCCCGCCCCAAAGCTTACTTT
many,TRBV12-3/TRBV12-4,TRBD1,TRBJ2-5,CASSPKTGAQETQYF,TGTGCCAGCAGTCCTAAGACAGGGGCCCAAGAGACCCAGTACTTC
.,TRBV18,.,TRBJ2-2,CASSPRQSNTGELFF,TGTGCCAGCTCACCACGACAGTCGAACACCGGGGAGCTGTTTTTT
few,TRBV25-1,TRBD2,TRBJ2-1,CASSLSGSFYNEQFF,TGTGCCAGCAGCCTAAGCGGGAGTTTTTACAATGAGCAGTTCTTC
.,TRBV12-3/TRBV12-4,.,TRBJ1-1,CVSSQGLRGAFF,TGTGTCAGCAGCCAGGGCCTCAGGGGTGCTTTCTTT
.,TRBV11-2,.,TRBJ2-3,CACSLDQGDTQYF,TGTGCCTGCAGCTTAGATCAAGGGGATACGCAGTATTTT
.,TRBV29-1,.,TRBJ1-2,CSVEDKGYGYTF,TGCAGTGTTGAGGACAAGGGCTATGGTTACACCTTC
few,TRBV5-1,.,TRBJ2-1,CASSVWDSSSYNEQFF,TGCGCCAGCAGCGTCTGGGACTCGAGCTCCTACAATGAGCAGTTCTTC
.,TRBV7-9,TRBD1,TRBJ2-5,CASNHRTGGETQHF,TGTGCCAGCAACCATCGGACAGGGGGCGAGACCCAGCACTTC
few,TRBV28,TRBD1,TRBJ2-7,CASTGTGYDHEQYF,TGTGCCAGCACTGGGACAGGGTATGATCACGAGCAGTACTTC
.,TRBV6-5,.,TRBJ2-7,CASSETVSYEQYF,TGTGCCAGCAGTGAGACAGTCTCCTACGAGCAGTACTTC
many,TRBV10-2,.,TRBJ2-4,CATSGAGPLAKNIQYF,TGCGCCACCTCAGGGGCAGGGCCTTTAGCCAAAAACATTCAGTACTTC
.,TRBV6-5,TRBD1,TRBJ2-7,CASSTPRDSYYEQYF,TGTGCCAGTAGTACCCCCCGGGACAGCTACTACGAGCAGTACTTT
.,TRBV29-1,TRBD1,TRBJ1-1,CSVARDSENTEAFF,TGCAGCGTTGCCAGGGACAGCGAGAACACTGAAGCTTTCTTT
.,TRBV11-1,.,TRBJ2-7,CVGSLGVRTYEQYF,TGTGTCGGCAGCTTAGGGGTCAGGACCTACGAGCAGTATTTC
many,TRBV30,.,TRBJ2-7,CAWRSGPSYEQYF,TGTGCCTGGAGGTCAGGTCCCTCCTACGAGCAGTACTTC
few,TRBV5-1,.,TRBJ1-2,CASSLADLDGYTF,TGCGCCAGCAGCTTGGCCGATTTGGATGGCTACACCTTC
.,TRBV11-2,.,TRBJ2-1,CANSPDMGGYNEQFF,TGTGCCAACAGCCCCGACATGGGAGGCTACAATGAGCAGTTCTTC